This T cell receptor (beta chain) was recorded in a study of blood T cell repertoires in COVID-19. Study information: Samples came from the United States, Italy and Spain, spanning acute and convalescent COVID-19. PBMCs, B-cell-depleted T cells, or T cells provided the cDNA or gDNA that made up the material.

The CDR3 loop spans 15 amino acids. Unmatched junction bases numbered 6, after V lost 3 bases and J lost 4 bases. The germline V gene has CDR1 MDHEN and CDR2 SYDVKM. In the case of this clone: The sample holds other DNA sequences that translate to the same CDR3.

Authors' analysis steps: Nucleated cell number was recorded as an estimate derived from reference gene primer amplification. Repertoires were generated with immunoSEQ multiplex PCR, while TCRdb's copy carries only in-frame clones and drops some. V and J calls and clone size are those listed in that table; D and trimming were worked out from the DNA. The sample shows approximately 380,000 clones, about 85% of them seen only once. This TCR derives from a woman in her late teens or twenties with acute or convalescent COVID-19. Specimen: peripheral blood. The V gene is TRBV28, the J gene TRBJ2-7; TRBD2 matches 10 bases. The CDR3 loop is CASSLFGTSEYEQYF. The CDR3 DNA sequence: TGTGCCAGCAGTTTGTTCGGGACTAGCGAATACGAGCAGTACTTC. Based on the CDR3 plus reference TRBV28 and TRBJ2-7, the full variable domain is DVKVTQSSRYLVKRTGEKVFLECVQDMDHENMFWYRQDPGLGLRLIYFSYDVKMKEKGDIPEGYSVSREKKERFSLILESASTNQTSMYLCASSLFGTSEYEQYFGPGTRLTVT.